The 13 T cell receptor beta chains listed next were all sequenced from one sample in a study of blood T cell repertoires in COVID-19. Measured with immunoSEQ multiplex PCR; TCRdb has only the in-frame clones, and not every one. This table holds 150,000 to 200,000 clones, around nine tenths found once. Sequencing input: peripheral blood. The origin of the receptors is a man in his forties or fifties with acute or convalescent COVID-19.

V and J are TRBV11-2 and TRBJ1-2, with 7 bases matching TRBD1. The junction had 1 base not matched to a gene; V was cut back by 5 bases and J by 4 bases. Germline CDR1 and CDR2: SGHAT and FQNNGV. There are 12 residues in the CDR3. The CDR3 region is CASSPGGYGYTF. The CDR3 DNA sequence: TGTGCCAGCAGCCCAGGGGGCTATGGCTACACCTTC.

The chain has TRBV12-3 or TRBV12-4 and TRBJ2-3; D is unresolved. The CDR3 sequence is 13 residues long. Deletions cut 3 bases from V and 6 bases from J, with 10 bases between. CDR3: CASSLPPTDTQYF. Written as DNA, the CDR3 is TGTGCCAGCAGTTTGCCCCCTACGGATACGCAGTATTTT.

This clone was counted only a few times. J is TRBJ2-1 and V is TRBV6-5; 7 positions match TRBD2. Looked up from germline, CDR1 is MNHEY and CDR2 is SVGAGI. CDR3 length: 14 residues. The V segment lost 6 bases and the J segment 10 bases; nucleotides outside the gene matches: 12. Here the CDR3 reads CASRPGAGVGEQFF. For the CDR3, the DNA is TGTGCCAGCAGGCCCGGCGCGGGAGTGGGGGAGCAGTTCTTC.

The CDR3 bases are TGTGCCAGCAGCCGGGGGGGCTCAGATACGCAGTATTTT. Translating it yields CASSRGGSDTQYF. J is TRBJ2-3 and V is TRBV11-2; 8 bases fit TRBD2. The CDR3 is 13 amino acids. The V gene end was trimmed by 5 bases and the J gene end by 4 bases; junction bases not matched to a gene: 2. Germline V gene lookup returns CDR1 SGHAT and CDR2 FQNNGV.

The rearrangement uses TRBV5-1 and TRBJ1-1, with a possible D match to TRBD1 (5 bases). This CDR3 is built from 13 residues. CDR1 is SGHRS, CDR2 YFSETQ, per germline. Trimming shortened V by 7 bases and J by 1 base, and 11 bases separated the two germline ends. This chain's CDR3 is CASATGQNTEAFF. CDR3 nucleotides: TGCGCCAGCGCCACAGGACAGAACACTGAAGCTTTCTTT.

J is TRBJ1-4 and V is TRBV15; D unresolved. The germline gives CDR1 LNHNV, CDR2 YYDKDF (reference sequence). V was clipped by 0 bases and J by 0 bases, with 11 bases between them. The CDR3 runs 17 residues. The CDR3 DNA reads TGTGCCACCAGCAGAGAATTTTTAGAAGCAACTAATGAAAAACTGTTTTTT. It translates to CATSREFLEATNEKLFF.

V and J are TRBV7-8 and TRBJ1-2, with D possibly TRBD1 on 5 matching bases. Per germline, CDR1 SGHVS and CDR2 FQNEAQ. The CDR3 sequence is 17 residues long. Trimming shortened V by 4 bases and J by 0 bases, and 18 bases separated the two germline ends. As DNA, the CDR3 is TGTGCCAGCAGCTCCACGGTGTGGGGGGATGCTAACTATGGCTACACCTTC. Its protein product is CASSSTVWGDANYGYTF.

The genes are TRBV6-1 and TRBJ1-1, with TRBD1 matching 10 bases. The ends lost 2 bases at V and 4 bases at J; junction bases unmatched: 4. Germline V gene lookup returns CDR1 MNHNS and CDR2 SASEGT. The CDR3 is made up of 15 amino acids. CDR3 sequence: CASSETRQGATEAFF. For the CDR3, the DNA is TGTGCCAGCAGTGAAACTCGACAGGGGGCCACTGAAGCTTTCTTT.

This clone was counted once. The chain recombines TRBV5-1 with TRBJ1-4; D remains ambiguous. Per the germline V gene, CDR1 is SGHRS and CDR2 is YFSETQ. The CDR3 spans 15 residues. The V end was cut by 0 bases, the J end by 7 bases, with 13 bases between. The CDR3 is CASSLEYSSVEKLFF. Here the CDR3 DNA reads TGCGCCAGCAGCTTGGAATACAGCTCAGTTGAAAAACTGTTTTTT.

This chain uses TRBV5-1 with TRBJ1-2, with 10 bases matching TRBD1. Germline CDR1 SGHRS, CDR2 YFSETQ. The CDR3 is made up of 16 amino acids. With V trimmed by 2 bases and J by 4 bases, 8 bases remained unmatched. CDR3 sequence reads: CASSLTPGQGFYGYTF. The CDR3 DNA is TGCGCCAGCAGCTTAACCCCGGGACAGGGGTTCTATGGCTACACCTTC.

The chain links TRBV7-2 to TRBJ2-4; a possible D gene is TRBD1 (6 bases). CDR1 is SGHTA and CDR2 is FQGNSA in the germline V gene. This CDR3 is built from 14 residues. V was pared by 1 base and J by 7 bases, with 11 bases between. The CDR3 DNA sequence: TGTGCCAGCAGCTTAGAGGGGGTCGGGAACATTCAGTACTTC. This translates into CASSLEGVGNIQYF.

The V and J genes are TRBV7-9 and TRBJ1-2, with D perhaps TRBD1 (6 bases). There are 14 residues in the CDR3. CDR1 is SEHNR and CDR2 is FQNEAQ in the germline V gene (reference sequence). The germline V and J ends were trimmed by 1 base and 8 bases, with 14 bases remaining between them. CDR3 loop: CASSLGAQGGGYTF. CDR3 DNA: TGTGCCAGCAGCTTAGGGGCACAGGGTGGCGGCTACACCTTC.

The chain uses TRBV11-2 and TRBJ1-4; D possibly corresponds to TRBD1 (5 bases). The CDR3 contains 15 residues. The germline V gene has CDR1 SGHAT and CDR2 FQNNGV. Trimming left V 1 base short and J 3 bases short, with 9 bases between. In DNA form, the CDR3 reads TGTGCCAGCAGCTTAGGGGGGACTTCTAATGAAAAACTGTTTTTT. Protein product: CASSLGGTSNEKLFF.